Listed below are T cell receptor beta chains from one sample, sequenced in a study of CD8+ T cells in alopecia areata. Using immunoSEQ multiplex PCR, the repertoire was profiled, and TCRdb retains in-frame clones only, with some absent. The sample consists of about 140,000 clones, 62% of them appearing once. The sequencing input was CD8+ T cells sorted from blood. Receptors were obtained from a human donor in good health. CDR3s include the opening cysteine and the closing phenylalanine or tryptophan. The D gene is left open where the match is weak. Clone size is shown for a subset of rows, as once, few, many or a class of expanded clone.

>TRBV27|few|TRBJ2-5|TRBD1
TGTGCCAGCAGTTTAGGGACAGGGGGGGAAGAGACCCAGTACTTC
CASSLGTGGEETQYF
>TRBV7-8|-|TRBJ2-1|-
TGTGCCAGCAGCTTAGAATCCGCAGGCTCCTACAATGAGCAGTTCTTC
CASSLESAGSYNEQFF
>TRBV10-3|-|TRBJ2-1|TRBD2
TGTGCCATCAGGACTAGCGGGATCGGTGAGCAGTTCTTC
CAIRTSGIGEQFF
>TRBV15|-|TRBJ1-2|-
TGTGCCACCAGTCAACCCGCCGGCTATGGCTACACCTTC
CATSQPAGYGYTF
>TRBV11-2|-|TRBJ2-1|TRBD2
TGTGCCAGCAGCTCCGGACCTTACCGGGGGGGGCAGTTCTTC
CASSSGPYRGGQFF
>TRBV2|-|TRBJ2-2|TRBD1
TGTGCCATACATCAGGGACAGGTCACCGGGGAGCTGTTTTTT
CAIHQGQVTGELFF
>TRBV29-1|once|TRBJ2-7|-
TGCAGCGTCGAAACCCGACCGTACGAGCAGTACTTC
CSVETRPYEQYF
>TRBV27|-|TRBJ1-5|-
TGTGCCAGCACAATGGACGGGGGCGGCAATCAGCCCCAGCATTTT
CASTMDGGGNQPQHF
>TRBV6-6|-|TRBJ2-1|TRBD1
TGTGCCAGCAGGAACCCGGGACAGGGGCATGAGCAGTTCTTC
CASRNPGQGHEQFF
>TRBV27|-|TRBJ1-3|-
TGTGCCAGCAGTGGCGCGGGGGGGGCTGGAAACACCATATATTTT
CASSGAGGAGNTIYF
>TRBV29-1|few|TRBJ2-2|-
TGCAGCGTTGAAGTTGGAAACACCGGGGAGCTGTTTTTT
CSVEVGNTGELFF
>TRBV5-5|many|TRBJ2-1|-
TGTGCCAGCAGCTCATGGGCCAATGAGCAGTTCTTC
CASSSWANEQFF
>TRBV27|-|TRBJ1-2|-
TGTGCCAGCAGTTGGTCTGACTACGGGTATGGCTACACCTTC
CASSWSDYGYGYTF
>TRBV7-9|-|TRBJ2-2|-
TGTGCCAGCAGCAACCGGGCCCCCACCGGGGAGCTGTTTTTT
CASSNRAPTGELFF
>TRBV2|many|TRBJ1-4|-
TGTGCCAGCAGTGAAGGGATCGGGCCTAATGAAAAACTGTTTTTT
CASSEGIGPNEKLFF
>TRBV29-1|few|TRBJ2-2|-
TGCAGCGTTGAGTATCCCGGGGAGCTGTTTTTT
CSVEYPGELFF
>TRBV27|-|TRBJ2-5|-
TGTGCCAGCAGTTTACGGGGGTTGAGAGAGACCCAGTACTTC
CASSLRGLRETQYF
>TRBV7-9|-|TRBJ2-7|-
TGTGCCAGCCGCGGACAGTCCTACGAGCAGTACTTC
CASRGQSYEQYF
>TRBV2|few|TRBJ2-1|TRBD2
TGTGCCAGCGATCCGGGAGGGGGGAATGAGCAGTTCTTC
CASDPGGGNEQFF
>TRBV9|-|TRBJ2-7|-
TGTGCCAGCAGCGTAGGGGGCAGTTCCTACGAGCAGTACTTC
CASSVGGSSYEQYF
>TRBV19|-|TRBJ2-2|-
TGTGCCAGTAGTATTTCCGGGACCACCGGGGAGCTGTTTTTT
CASSISGTTGELFF
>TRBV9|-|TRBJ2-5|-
TGTGCCAGCAGCGTAGGAGGCGGCAGACAAGAGACCCAGTACTTC
CASSVGGGRQETQYF
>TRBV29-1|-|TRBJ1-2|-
TGCAGCGTTGAGTCCAGGGATCCCTATGGCTACACCTTC
CSVESRDPYGYTF
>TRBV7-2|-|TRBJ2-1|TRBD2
TGTGCCAGCAGCTTAATGGGGGGAGGGGCCTACAATGAGCAGTTCTTC
CASSLMGGGAYNEQFF
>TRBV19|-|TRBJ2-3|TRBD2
TGTGCCAGTCCGCCACTAGCGGGAGGGCTTCCAGATACGCAGTATTTT
CASPPLAGGLPDTQYF
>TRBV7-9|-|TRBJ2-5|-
TGTGCCAGCAGCTCCCAAAGTGAGACCCAGTACTTC
CASSSQSETQYF
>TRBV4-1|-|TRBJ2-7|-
TGCGCCAGCAGCCAAATGCCCGGCGTCGAGCAGTACTTC
CASSQMPGVEQYF
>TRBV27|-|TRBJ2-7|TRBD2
TGTGCCAGCAGTTGGGGACTAGCGGGAATATACGAGCAGTACTTC
CASSWGLAGIYEQYF
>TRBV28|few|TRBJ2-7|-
TGTGCCAGCAGTCCCAGGGACGGTGCCTACGAGCAGTACTTC
CASSPRDGAYEQYF
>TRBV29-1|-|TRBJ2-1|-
TGCAGCGCATCGTTGGAGGGAGGTCACGAGTTCTTC
CSASLEGGHEFF
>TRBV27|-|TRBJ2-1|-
TGTGCCAGCAGTTCCCCTAGAGGAGGACAGCATGAGCAGTTCTTC
CASSSPRGGQHEQFF
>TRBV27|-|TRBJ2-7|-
TGTGCCAGCAGTTTATTTGGTGGGTACGAGCAGTACTTC
CASSLFGGYEQYF
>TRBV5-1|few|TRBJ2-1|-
TGCGCCAGCAGCGTGAGGGATGAGCAGTTCTTC
CASSVRDEQFF
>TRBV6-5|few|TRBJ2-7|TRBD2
TGTGCCAGCAGTCAGCGGGAGCAGTACGAGCAGTACTTC
CASSQREQYEQYF
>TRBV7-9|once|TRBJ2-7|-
TGTGCCAGCAGCCCCCAGGGTCGCGAGCAGTACTTC
CASSPQGREQYF
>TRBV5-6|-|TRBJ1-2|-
TGTGCCAGCAGCTTGGGGGGTCCCAACGGCTACACCTTC
CASSLGGPNGYTF
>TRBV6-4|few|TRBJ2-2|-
TGTGCCAGCAGTTCGAACACCGGGGAGCTGTTTTTT
CASSSNTGELFF
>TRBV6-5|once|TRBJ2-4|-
TGTGCCAGCAGAACGGAGTTGGACCCCAAAAACATTCAGTACTTC
CASRTELDPKNIQYF
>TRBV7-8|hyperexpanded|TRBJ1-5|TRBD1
TGTGCCAGCAGCAACCCCGACAGGGCGAATCAGCCCCAGCATTTT
CASSNPDRANQPQHF
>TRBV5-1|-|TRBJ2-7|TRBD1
TGCGCCAGCAGCCTGGGACAGGGGGCGCCCTACGAGCAGTACTTC
CASSLGQGAPYEQYF
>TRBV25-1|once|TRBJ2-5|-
TGTGCCAGCAGTGAATTCATCCTCGGCCAAGAGACCCAGTACTTC
CASSEFILGQETQYF
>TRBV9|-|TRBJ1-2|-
TGTGCCAGCAGCGTATCCTCGGGACATCCTGATGGCTACACCTTC
CASSVSSGHPDGYTF
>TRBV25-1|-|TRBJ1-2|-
TGTGCCAGCAGGAAGGACAGCGGAGAGGGCTACACCTTC
CASRKDSGEGYTF
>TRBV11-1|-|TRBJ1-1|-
TGTGCCAGTGGGGAAGACACTGAAGCTTTCTTT
CASGEDTEAFF
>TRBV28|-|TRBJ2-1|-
TGTGCCAGCTCTGATGCCCGGCCCAACTCCTACAATGAGCAGTTCTTC
CASSDARPNSYNEQFF
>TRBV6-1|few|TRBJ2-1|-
TGTGCCAGCAATGAGCAGTTCTTC
CASNEQFF
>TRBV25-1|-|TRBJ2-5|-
TGTGCCAGCAGTGAGGAGTCATTGGCGTACCAAGAGACCCAGTACTTC
CASSEESLAYQETQYF
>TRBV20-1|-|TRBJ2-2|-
TGCAGTGCTAGAGACAGCGGGGAGCTGTTTTTT
CSARDSGELFF
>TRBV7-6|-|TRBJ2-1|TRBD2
TGTGCCAGCAGCTTAGCAGCGGGAGTTATATATGAGCAGTTCTTC
CASSLAAGVIYEQFF
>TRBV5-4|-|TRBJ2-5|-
TGTGCCAGCAGCCCCCCAGCGGGTAGTCAAGAGACCCAGTACTTC
CASSPPAGSQETQYF
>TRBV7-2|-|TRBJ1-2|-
TGTGCCAGCAGCTTTGCAGAGAACTATGGCTACACCTTC
CASSFAENYGYTF
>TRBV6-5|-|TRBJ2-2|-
TGTGCCAGCAGGCCGACTAGGAACGGGGAGCTGTTTTTT
CASRPTRNGELFF
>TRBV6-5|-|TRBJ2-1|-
TGTGCCAGCAGTTACTCGATCGGAGGGGACAATGAGCAGTTCTTC
CASSYSIGGDNEQFF
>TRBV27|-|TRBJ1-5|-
TGTGCCAGCAGTTTAGGCCTGCGGGGTCAGCCCCAGCATTTT
CASSLGLRGQPQHF
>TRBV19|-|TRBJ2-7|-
TGTGCCAGTAGTCCGGGAATCTCCTACGAGCAGTACTTC
CASSPGISYEQYF
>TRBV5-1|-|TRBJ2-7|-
TGCGCCAGCAGCTTTAGTATAGGAACCTACGAGCAGTACTTC
CASSFSIGTYEQYF
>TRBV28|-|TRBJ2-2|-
TGTGCCAGCAGTCCCCGTGAGGCGAACACCGGGGAGCTGTTTTTT
CASSPREANTGELFF
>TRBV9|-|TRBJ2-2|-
TGTGCCAGCAGCGACCGACAGAACACCGGGGAGCTGTTTTTT
CASSDRQNTGELFF
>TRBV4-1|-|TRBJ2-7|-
TGCGCCAGCAGCGACCGGGACGGAACTCTGGGCTCCTACGAGCAGTACTTC
CASSDRDGTLGSYEQYF
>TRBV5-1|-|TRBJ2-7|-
TGCGCCAGCAGCTTAGTTGGATCCTACGAGCAGTACTTC
CASSLVGSYEQYF